The rows below give T cell receptor beta chains drawn from one sample of a study of blood T cell repertoires in COVID-19. Produced via immunoSEQ multiplex PCR; TCRdb's table is partial and in-frame only. The data contain over 50,000 clones, approximately 88% of them seen just once; the ten biggest clones take up 4.5% to 6%. The material sequenced was peripheral blood. The source is a human donor in a cohort sampled during active COVID-19. Each CDR3 is given with its conserved first and last residue. D genes are given only for firm matches. Size values are once, few and many counts, or a class for expanded clones, and some rows have none.

j_call d_call clone_size v_call cdr3_aa cdr3_nt
TRBJ2-3 - - TRBV4-1 CASSRTERTDTQYF TGCGCCAGCTCCAGGACAGAACGCACAGATACGCAGTATTTT
TRBJ2-4 TRBD2 - TRBV20-1 CSASPTTSGKDIQYF TGCAGTGCTAGTCCCACGACTAGCGGGAAGGACATTCAGTACTTC
TRBJ1-2 TRBD1 once TRBV12-3/TRBV12-4 CASSQDRGYGYTF TGTGCCAGCAGTCAGGACAGGGGCTATGGCTACACCTTC
TRBJ2-3 TRBD2 - TRBV19 CASTSRSAGGSTDTQYF TGTGCCAGTACCTCCCGGTCAGCGGGGGGTAGCACAGATACGCAGTATTTT
TRBJ1-4 TRBD1 - TRBV19 CASKVQGQGYGKLFF TGTGCCAGTAAGGTCCAGGGACAGGGATATGGAAAACTGTTTTTT
TRBJ2-2 - once TRBV7-3 CASSYRAGELFF TGTGCCAGCAGCTACAGGGCCGGGGAGCTGTTTTTT
TRBJ2-1 - - TRBV27 CASSLSPRDAAYNEQFF TGTGCCAGCAGTTTATCGCCCAGGGATGCGGCCTACAATGAGCAGTTCTTC
TRBJ1-1 TRBD1 - TRBV4-1 CASSPRDRGLWNTEAFF TGCGCCAGCAGCCCCCGGGACAGGGGGCTGTGGAACACTGAAGCTTTCTTT
TRBJ2-7 TRBD1 - TRBV19 CASSIGTGNGEQYF TGTGCCAGTAGTATCGGGACAGGGAATGGAGAGCAGTACTTC
TRBJ1-1 - - TRBV5-1 CASSWGDRKNTEAFF TGCGCCAGCAGCTGGGGAGACAGGAAGAACACTGAAGCTTTCTTT
TRBJ1-1 TRBD1 - TRBV6-5 CASSYSATGTLEAFF TGTGCCAGCAGTTACTCCGCGACAGGGACTCTGGAAGCTTTCTTT
TRBJ1-5 TRBD1 - TRBV2 CASSARQGAFQPQHF TGTGCCAGCAGTGCCCGACAGGGGGCTTTCCAGCCCCAGCATTTT
TRBJ1-1 TRBD1 once TRBV25-1 CASSRTGADTEAFF TGTGCCAGCAGTCGAACAGGGGCGGACACTGAAGCTTTCTTT
TRBJ1-2 - - TRBV20-1 CSAIPNDGYTF TGCAGTGCCATACCTAATGATGGCTACACCTTC
TRBJ2-3 TRBD2 - TRBV7-2 CATGLAEPDTQYF TGTGCCACAGGACTAGCGGAACCAGATACGCAGTATTTT
TRBJ1-1 - - TRBV2 CASRGEAANTEAFF TGTGCCAGCAGGGGGGAGGCGGCGAACACTGAAGCTTTCTTT
TRBJ2-5 - - TRBV24-1 CATSDPDSKQETQYF TGTGCCACCAGTGACCCGGACAGCAAGCAAGAGACCCAGTACTTC
TRBJ2-1 TRBD2 once TRBV3-1/TRBV3-2 CASTHSGRMYEQFF TGTGCCAGCACCCATAGCGGGAGGATGTATGAGCAGTTCTTC
TRBJ2-7 - - TRBV6-2/TRBV6-3 CASSYFAGFYEQYF TGTGCCAGCAGTTACTTCGCGGGTTTCTACGAGCAGTACTTC
TRBJ1-2 - - TRBV2 CASSVEEMNYGYTF TGTGCCAGCAGTGTTGAGGAGATGAACTATGGCTACACCTTC
TRBJ2-2 - - TRBV5-1 CASKLGITGELFF TGCGCCAGTAAGCTCGGGATCACCGGGGAGCTGTTTTTT
TRBJ2-7 TRBD1 - TRBV7-9 CASSLGTGIYEQYF TGTGCCAGCAGCTTAGGGACAGGCATCTACGAGCAGTACTTC
TRBJ1-2 TRBD1 - TRBV30 CAWTLFPGQNYGYTF TGTGCCTGGACCCTTTTCCCGGGACAGAACTATGGCTACACCTTC
TRBJ1-2 TRBD1 few TRBV6-6 CASSVGQLNDYGYTF TGTGCCAGCAGTGTGGGACAGCTCAATGACTATGGCTACACCTTC
TRBJ1-4 - - TRBV7-2 CASSPRATANEKLFF TGTGCCAGCAGCCCCCGAGCGACAGCTAATGAAAAACTGTTTTTT
TRBJ2-2 - once TRBV19 CASSTGTPNTGELFF TGTGCCAGTAGTACCGGGACACCTAACACCGGGGAGCTGTTTTTT
TRBJ2-5 - - TRBV5-1 CASSTGQQETQYF TGCGCCAGCAGCACAGGACAGCAAGAGACCCAGTACTTC
TRBJ2-1 TRBD1 - TRBV4-1 CASSDDRGRRDEQFF TGCGCCAGCAGCGATGACAGGGGGCGGAGGGATGAGCAGTTCTTC
TRBJ2-1 TRBD2 - TRBV28 CASSSYSGSSDNEQFF TGTGCCAGCAGTTCCTATAGCGGGAGTTCAGACAATGAGCAGTTCTTC
TRBJ2-7 - - TRBV7-2 CASSLTWQTYEQYF TGTGCCAGCAGCTTAACGTGGCAGACCTACGAGCAGTACTTC
TRBJ1-1 TRBD1 - TRBV6-5 CASSPRTGGNTEAFF TGTGCCAGCAGTCCTAGGACAGGGGGGAACACTGAAGCTTTCTTT
TRBJ2-7 - once TRBV29-1 CSVEVQAHSYEQYF TGCAGCGTTGAAGTGCAGGCGCACTCCTACGAGCAGTACTTC